The T cell receptor (beta chain) described here comes from a study of CD8 T cells in ankylosing spondylitis. Study conclusions and caveats: Peripheral blood held disease-linked clones only at relatively low frequency, and these were CD8+.

Germline lookup yields CDR1 SGHRS and CDR2 YFSETQ. V gave up 7 bases and J gave up 5 bases, with 18 bases separating them. The CDR3 spans 14 residues. This clonotype was picked up many times. What it recognizes is unknown. It was by quantitative 5'-RACE with molecular barcodes that TCR beta libraries were made. TCRdb reprocessed the 5' RACE reads via MiXCR and lists one record per CDR3 protein. The sample carries roughly 220,000 distinct CDR3 sequences, about 11% recorded once. The sequence derives from a male donor with ankylosing spondylitis or in good health (not recorded which). Sequencing was done on a sample of blood, either unsorted or a sorted T cell fraction (not recorded which). This chain joins TRBV5-1 and TRBJ1-2; TRBD1 might be the D (5 bases). The CDR3 DNA sequence: TGCGCCAGCGGGGCCAGGGACTTCGGATATGGCTACACCTTC. Protein product: CASGARDFGYGYTF.